The clone carrying this T cell receptor beta chain was seen once. The antigen is not known. The entry originates in a study of vaccination effects on CD4 cells after COVID-19. Study-wide results and limits: Clones arising from infection and from vaccination showed marked clonal contraction late after vaccination.

CD4+ T cells were isolated after less than 13 days of culture. The data were produced by immunoSEQ multiplex PCR, yet TCRdb's version contains in-frame clones alone and is incomplete. The sample holds 20,000 to 25,000 clones, roughly four fifths seen once. The CDR3 runs 14 residues. The germline V gene encodes CDR1 MDHEN and CDR2 SYDVKM. V was trimmed by 6 bases and J by 6 bases, leaving 14 bases between them. The receptor was isolated from a human donor who received a COVID-19 vaccine. The rearrangement joins TRBV28 to TRBJ2-2, with a weak D call TRBD2 (7 bases). The sequencing used CD4+ T cells from PBMCs cultured without peptide, collected before COVID-19 vaccination. CDR3 nucleotides: TGTGCCAGCAGATCGGGGGGCGGGCCCGGGGAGCTGTTTTTT. It is translated as CASRSGGGPGELFF.